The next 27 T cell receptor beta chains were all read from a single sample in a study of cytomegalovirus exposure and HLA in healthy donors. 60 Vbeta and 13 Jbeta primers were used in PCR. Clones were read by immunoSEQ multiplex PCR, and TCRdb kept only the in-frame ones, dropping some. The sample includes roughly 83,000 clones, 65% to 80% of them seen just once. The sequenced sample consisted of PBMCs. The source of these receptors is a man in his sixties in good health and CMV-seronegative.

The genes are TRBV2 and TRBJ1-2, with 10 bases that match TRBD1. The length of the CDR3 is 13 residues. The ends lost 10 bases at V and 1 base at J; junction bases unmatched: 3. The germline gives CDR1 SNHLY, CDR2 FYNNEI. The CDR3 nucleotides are TGTGCCACGGGACAGGGGCATAACTATGGCTACACCTTC. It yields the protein CATGQGHNYGYTF.

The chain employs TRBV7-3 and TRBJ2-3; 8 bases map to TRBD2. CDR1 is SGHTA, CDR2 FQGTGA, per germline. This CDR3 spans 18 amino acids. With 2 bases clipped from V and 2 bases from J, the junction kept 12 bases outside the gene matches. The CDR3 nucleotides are TGTGCCAGCAGCTTACGTCCGGGGGGGCCTCGTGACACAGATACGCAGTATTTT. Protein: CASSLRPGGPRDTDTQYF.

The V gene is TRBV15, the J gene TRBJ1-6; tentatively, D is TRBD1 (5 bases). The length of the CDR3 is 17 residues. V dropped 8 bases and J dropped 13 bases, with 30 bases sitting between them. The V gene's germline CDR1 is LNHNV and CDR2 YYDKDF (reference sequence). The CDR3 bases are TGTGCCACCTCTATGGGGGGATTACGGTACTCGGGTTGGCCCCTCCACTTT. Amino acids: CATSMGGLRYSGWPLHF. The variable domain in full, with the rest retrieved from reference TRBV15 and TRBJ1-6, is DAMVIQNPRYQVTQFGKPVTLSCSQTLNHNVMYWYQQKSSQAPKLLFHYYDKDFNNEADTPDNFQSRRPNTSFCFLDIRSPGLGDTAMYLCATSMGGLRYSGWPLHFGNGTRLTVT.

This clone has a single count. The DNA of the CDR3 is TGCGCCAGCAGCTTGGGACAGGCGAAAGAGACCCAGTACTTC. This sequence encodes CASSLGQAKETQYF. This chain links TRBV5-1 with TRBJ2-5, with a tentative D call TRBD1 (6 bases). Germline V gene data show CDR1 as SGHRS and CDR2 as YFSETQ. Trimming shortened V by 0 bases and J by 3 bases, and 9 bases separated the two germline ends. The CDR3 runs to 14 residues.

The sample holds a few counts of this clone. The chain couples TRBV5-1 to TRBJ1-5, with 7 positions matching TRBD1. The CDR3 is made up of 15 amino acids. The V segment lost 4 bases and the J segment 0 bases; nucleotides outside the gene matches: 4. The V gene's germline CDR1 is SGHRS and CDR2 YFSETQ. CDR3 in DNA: TGCGCCAGCAGCGAGGGACAGCTTAGCAATCAGCCCCAGCATTTT. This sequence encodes CASSEGQLSNQPQHF.

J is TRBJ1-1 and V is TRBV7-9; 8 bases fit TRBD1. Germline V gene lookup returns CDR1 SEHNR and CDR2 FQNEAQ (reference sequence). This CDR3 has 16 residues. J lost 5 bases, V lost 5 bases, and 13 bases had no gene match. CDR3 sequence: CASSPRGQGARTEAFF. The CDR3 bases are TGTGCCAGCAGCCCGAGGGGTCAGGGGGCACGTACTGAAGCTTTCTTT.

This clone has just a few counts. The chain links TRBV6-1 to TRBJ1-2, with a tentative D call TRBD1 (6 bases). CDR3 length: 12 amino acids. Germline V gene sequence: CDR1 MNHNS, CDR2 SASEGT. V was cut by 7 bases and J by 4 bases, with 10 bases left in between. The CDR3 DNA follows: TGTGCCAGCACGGACAGTTTCTATGGCTACACCTTC. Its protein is CASTDSFYGYTF.

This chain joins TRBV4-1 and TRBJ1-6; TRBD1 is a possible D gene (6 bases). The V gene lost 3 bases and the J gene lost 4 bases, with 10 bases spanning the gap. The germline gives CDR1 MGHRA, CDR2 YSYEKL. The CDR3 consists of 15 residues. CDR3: CASSQMGAYNSPLHF. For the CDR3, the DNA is TGCGCCAGCAGCCAGATGGGGGCTTATAATTCACCCCTCCACTTT.

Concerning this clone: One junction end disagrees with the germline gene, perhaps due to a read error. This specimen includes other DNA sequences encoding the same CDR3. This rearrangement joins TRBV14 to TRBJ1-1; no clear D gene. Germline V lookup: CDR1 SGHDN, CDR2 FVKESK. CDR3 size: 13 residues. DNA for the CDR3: TGTGCCAGCAGCGCGGGAGTGAACACTGAAGCTTTCTTC. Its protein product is CASSAGVNTEAFF.

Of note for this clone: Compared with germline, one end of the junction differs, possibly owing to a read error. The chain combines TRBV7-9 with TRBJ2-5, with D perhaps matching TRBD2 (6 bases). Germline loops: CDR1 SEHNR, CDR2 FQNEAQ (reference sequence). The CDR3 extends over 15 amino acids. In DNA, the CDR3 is TGTTCCAGCAGCTTATTGGCGTGGGGGGAAGAGACCCAGTACTTC. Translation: CSSSLLAWGEETQYF. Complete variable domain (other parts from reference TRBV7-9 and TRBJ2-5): DTGVSQNPRHKITKRGQNVTFRCDPISEHNRLYWYRQTLGQGPEFLTYFQNEAQLEKSRLLSDRFSAERPKGSFSTLEIQRTEQGDSAMYLCSSSLLAWGEETQYFGPGTRLLVL.

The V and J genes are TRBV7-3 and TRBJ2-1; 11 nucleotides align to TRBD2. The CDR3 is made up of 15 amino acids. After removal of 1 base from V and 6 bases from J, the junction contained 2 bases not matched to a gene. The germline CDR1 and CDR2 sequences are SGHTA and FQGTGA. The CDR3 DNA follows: TGTGCCAGCAGCTTAAATAGCGGGGGGGTCAATGAGCAGTTCTTC. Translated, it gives CASSLNSGGVNEQFF.

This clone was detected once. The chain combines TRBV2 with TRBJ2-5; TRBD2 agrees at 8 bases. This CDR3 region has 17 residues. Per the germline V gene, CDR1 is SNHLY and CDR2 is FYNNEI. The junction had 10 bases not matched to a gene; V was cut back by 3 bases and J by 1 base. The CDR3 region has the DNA TGTGCCAGCAGTGATCGTGCGGGGGGCCTAATCCAAGAGACCCAGTACTTC. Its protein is CASSDRAGGLIQETQYF. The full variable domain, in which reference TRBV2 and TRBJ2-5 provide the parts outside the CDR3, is EPEVTQTPSHQVTQMGQEVILRCVPISNHLYFYWYRQILGQKVEFLVSFYNNEISEKSEIFDDQFSVERPDGSNFTLKIRSTKLEDSAMYFCASSDRAGGLIQETQYFGPGTRLLVL.

This CDR3 is CASSQGQGAYYGYTF. The CDR3 nucleotides are TGTGCCAGCAGCCAGGGACAGGGGGCTTACTATGGCTACACCTTC. The chain carries TRBV9 and TRBJ1-2; the match to TRBD1 covers 12 bases. Germline-derived CDR1 and CDR2 are SGDLS and YYNGEE. The CDR3 runs to 15 residues. V gave up 4 bases and J gave up 3 bases; unmatched junction bases: 4.

CDR3 sequence reads: CASSEALARADTQYF. The CDR3 DNA reads as TGTGCCAGCAGTGAAGCGCTAGCTAGGGCAGATACGCAGTATTTT. This chain links TRBV2 with TRBJ2-3; D is perhaps TRBD2 (5 bases). Germline V gene sequence: CDR1 SNHLY, CDR2 FYNNEI. V was pared by 0 bases and J by 4 bases, with 11 bases between. The CDR3 has 15 amino acids.

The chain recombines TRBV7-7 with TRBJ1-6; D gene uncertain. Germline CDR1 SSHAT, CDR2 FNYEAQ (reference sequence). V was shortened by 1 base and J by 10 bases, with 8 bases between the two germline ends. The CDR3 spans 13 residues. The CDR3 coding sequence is TGTGCCAGCAGCTTAGACAAGAACTCACCCCTCCACTTT. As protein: CASSLDKNSPLHF.

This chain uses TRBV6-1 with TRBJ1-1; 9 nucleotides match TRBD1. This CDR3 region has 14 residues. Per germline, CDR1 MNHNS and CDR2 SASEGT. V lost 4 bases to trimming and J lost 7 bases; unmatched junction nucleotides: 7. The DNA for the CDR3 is TGTGCCAGCAGTGGGCGGACAGGGGCGGATGAAGCTTTCTTT. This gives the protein CASSGRTGADEAFF.

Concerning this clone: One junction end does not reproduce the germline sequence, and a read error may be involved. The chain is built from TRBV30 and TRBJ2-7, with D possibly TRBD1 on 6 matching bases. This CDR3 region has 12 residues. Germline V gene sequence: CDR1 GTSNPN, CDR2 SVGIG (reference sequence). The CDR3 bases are TGTGCCTGGAGTGTACCCGTGATAGGGACAAACTTC. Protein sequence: CAWSVPVIGTNF.

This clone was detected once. The DNA for the CDR3 is TGTGCCAGCAGCTTAGATAACGGGAGCCAAGAGACCCAGTACTTC. Residues: CASSLDNGSQETQYF. The rearrangement joins TRBV11-2 to TRBJ2-5; D is perhaps TRBD2 (6 bases). The CDR3 is 15 residues long. Trimming took 0 bases from V and 1 from J, leaving 9 bases between them. Germline CDR1 SGHAT, CDR2 FQNNGV.

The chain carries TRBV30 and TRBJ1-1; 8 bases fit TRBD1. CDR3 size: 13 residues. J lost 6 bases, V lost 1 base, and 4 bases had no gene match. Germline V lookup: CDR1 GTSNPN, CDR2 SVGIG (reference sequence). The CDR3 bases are TGTGCCTGGAGTGGACAGGGGACAGCTGAAGCTTTCTTT. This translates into CAWSGQGTAEAFF.

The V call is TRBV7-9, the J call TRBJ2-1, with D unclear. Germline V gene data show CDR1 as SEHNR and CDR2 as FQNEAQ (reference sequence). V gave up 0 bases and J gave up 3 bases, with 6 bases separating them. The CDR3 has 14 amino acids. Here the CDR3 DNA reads TGTGCCAGCAGCTTAGCGGGCGACTACAATGAGCAGTTCTTC. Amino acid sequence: CASSLAGDYNEQFF.

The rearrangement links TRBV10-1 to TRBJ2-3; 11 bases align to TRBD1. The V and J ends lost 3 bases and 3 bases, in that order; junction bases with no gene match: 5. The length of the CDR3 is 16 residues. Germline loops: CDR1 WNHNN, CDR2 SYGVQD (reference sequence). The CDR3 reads CASSDPGTGGTDTQYF. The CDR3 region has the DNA TGCGCCAGCAGTGATCCCGGGACAGGGGGTACAGATACGCAGTATTTT.

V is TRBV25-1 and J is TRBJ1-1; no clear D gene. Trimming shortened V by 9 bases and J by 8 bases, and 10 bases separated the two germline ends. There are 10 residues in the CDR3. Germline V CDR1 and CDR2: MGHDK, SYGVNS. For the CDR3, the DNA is TGTGCCAGTAGCGGGAGGGAAGCTTTCTTT. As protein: CASSGREAFF.

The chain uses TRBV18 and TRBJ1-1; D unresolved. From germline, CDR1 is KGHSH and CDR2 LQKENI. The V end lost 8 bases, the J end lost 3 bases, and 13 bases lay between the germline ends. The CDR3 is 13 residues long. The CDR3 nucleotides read TGTGCCAGCCGGAGTGGGTCCTACACTGAAGCTTTCTTT. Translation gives CASRSGSYTEAFF.

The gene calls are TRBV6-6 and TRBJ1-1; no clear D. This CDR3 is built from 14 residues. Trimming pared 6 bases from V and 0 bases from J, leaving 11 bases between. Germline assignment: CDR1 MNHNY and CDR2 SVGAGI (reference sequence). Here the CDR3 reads CASSLQTMNTEAFF. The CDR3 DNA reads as TGTGCCAGCAGCCTACAGACCATGAACACTGAAGCTTTCTTT.

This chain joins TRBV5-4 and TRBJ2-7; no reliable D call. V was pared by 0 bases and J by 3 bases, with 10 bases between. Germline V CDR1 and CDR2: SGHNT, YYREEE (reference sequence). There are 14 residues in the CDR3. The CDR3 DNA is TGTGCCAGCAGCTTGGCCGGGTCTAGCTACGAGCAGTACTTC. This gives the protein CASSLAGSSYEQYF. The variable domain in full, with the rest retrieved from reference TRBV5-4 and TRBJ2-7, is ETGVTQSPTHLIKTRGQQVTLRCSSQSGHNTVSWYQQALGQGPQFIFQYYREEENGRGNFPPRFSGLQFPNYSSELNVNALELDDSALYLCASSLAGSSYEQYFGPGTRLTVT.

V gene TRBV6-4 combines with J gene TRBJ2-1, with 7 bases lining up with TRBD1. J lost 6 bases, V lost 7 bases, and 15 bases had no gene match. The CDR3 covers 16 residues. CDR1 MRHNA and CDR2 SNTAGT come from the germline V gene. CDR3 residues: CASTKNPGTAFNEQFF. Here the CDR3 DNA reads TGTGCCAGCACTAAGAACCCCGGGACAGCATTCAATGAGCAGTTCTTC.

The CDR3 is CASREPGLAPYEQYF. The CDR3 DNA reads as TGTGCCAGCAGGGAACCGGGACTAGCTCCCTACGAGCAGTACTTC. V and J are TRBV27 and TRBJ2-7; 9 bases are a match to TRBD2. The CDR3 runs 15 residues. From germline, CDR1 is MNHEY and CDR2 SMNVEV (reference sequence). V dropped 6 bases and J dropped 2; count of bases not matched to a gene: 8.